The entry below gives a single TCR beta chain sequence along with its context. Which antigen it targets is not known. It has no much larger one-base neighbor in the sample; base qualities were not kept. Sequences SGHDT (CDR1) and YYEEEE (CDR2) are obtained from the germline V gene. Cut back by 7 bases and 2 bases, the V and J ends lie 12 bases apart. Including cysteine and phenylalanine, the CDR3 has 13 amino acids. The entry retains the CDR3 DNA only, 39 bases that are in frame from base 1. These data originate in a study of cytomegalovirus exposure and HLA in healthy donors (dated by TCRdb to the late 2010s). For the study in its entirety: According to an earlier analysis of around 600 of the donors, 150 million to 200 million T cells yielded roughly 100 million unique TCR beta sequences and approximately 280 Gb of sequence data. An early release covering some 640 HLA-typed donors comprised 250 to 350 gigabases of sequencing data and about 90 million unique TCR sequences. Of the 300 to 450 genotyped donors, 65% to 90% fell in the genetic ancestry cluster associated with self-reported Caucasian donors. The study aimed to test whether signatures of past pathogen exposure could be identified by cataloging public T cell receptors. The T cell repertoires of some 700 subjects were profiled by immunosequencing and related to cytomegalovirus serostatus. In addition to the first cohort of 650 to 800 subjects, a separate validation cohort of around 110 different subjects was used. To predict cytomegalovirus infection status, the study combined high-throughput TCR immunosequencing, statistical association of individual TCRs with disease status, and machine learning. In a later analysis, previously published TCR beta repertoires from 670 or so donors were re-analyzed and high-resolution HLA genotyping was added so that TCR occurrence patterns could be studied. Rather than drawing on any new phenotypic data, the later analysis identified candidate immune exposures from TCR beta sequences and the way those sequences occurred across donors. To decide whether each TCR beta V gene segment behaved as functional or pseudogenic, an earlier analysis of approximately 600 of the donors relied on high-throughput TCR beta sequencing. Alongside the repertoire data, information on donor age, sex, ethnicity and CMV serostatus was compiled. In a later genetic analysis, genome-wide SNP genotypes for about 65% of the roughly 670 donors were used, and that subset was treated as a discovery cohort. Every discovery cohort repertoire had been produced on one sequencing platform. Both class I and class II loci were covered by HLA typing, at four-digit resolution. The number of donors typed differed by locus, with about 629-640 for A, B, C, DRB1 and DQB1, around 520 for DQA1, some 570 for DPA1, and about 450 for DPB1. Because of strong linkage in the cohort, four to six DR-DQ haplotypes were treated as single units for association and clustering. On average, roughly 250,000 unique TCR beta nucleotide sequences were sequenced per donor among about 400 genotyped donors of the cohort, with roughly 20% of those sequences being non-productive. Study-wide conclusions, independent of this receptor: A group of highly shared sequence variants was considered likely to be a technical artifact of the sequencing pipeline. A later analysis found that most CMV-associated TCR beta chains appeared HLA-restricted, with HLA associations seemingly driven largely by CMV exposure. Roughly uniform sequencing depth across donors was assumed in presence/absence analyses, although this assumption may not hold. An association between a missense DCLRE1C variant and V-gene and J-gene trimming of TCR beta chains was found in a later genetic analysis and replicated in an independent cohort. Because HLA typing was unavailable for some donors at each locus, only the typed subset was used in association tests. In a later genetic analysis, fewer N-insertions in productive TCRs were reported among donors in an Asian-associated ancestry cluster than the roughly 710-donor mean. In a later analysis, HLA-associated TCR beta chains showed more clonal expansion and lower generation probabilities than non-associated chains that were equally common. In both the original and validation cohorts, the classifier was reported to diagnose cytomegalovirus status with high specificity and sensitivity. This cohort had only TCR beta chains sequenced, and the lack of alpha or paired-chain data limited which features could be detected. While some public TCRs were present in many individuals, most TCR sequences turned up only very rarely across donors. The authors suggested that the approach could potentially be extended to other disease states and immunological phenotypes. When HLA alleles, especially DR and DQ, strongly co-occurred, attributing TCR associations to individual alleles was difficult. In an earlier analysis of some 500 of the donors, most TCR beta V segments were observed in productive rearrangements about 87% or about 30% of the time, broadly matching IMGT annotations. The 87-base-pair reads could not distinguish some IMGT-functional V segments, including TRBV6-2 and TRBV6-3, so those segments were excluded. Linkage disequilibrium might explain the correlated functional status among segregating V segments, but an unknown experimental factor could not be excluded. The only immune exposure information available for the cohort was CMV serostatus. In vitro tests confirmed that a few of the cytomegalovirus-associated TCR beta chains recognize cytomegalovirus antigens. Several of the top co-occurrence clusters appeared to be linked to parvovirus B19, influenza, CMV and Epstein-Barr virus, according to a later analysis. Because counts were too low, roughly 18 rarely observed V segments, including chromosome 9 orphons, were left out of the earlier analysis of a few hundred of the donors. A total of roughly 160 TCR beta chains were listed by the study as associated with cytomegalovirus. At a false discovery rate of 0.05, a later analysis linked 16,951 TCR beta sequences to specific HLA alleles. In a later analysis, the rate of TCR association differed among HLA loci, with DRB1 alleles having the most associated TCRs and HLA-C alleles having the fewest. A further reported finding was that TCR beta sequences accurately predicted the HLA-A and HLA-B alleles for most subjects in the first cohort.

The cohort comprised around 700 healthy bone marrow donors. All cohort members were sampled while nominally healthy, although unrecorded immune exposures were likely present. The donor was CMV seronegative and belonged to the group of 352 seronegative cohort members. A peripheral blood sample was provided by each donor, and peripheral blood mononuclear cells were used for TCR beta sequencing. The Qiagen DNeasy Blood Extraction Kit was used to extract genomic DNA from the blood cell samples. Libraries were built with the immunoSEQ multiplex PCR assay. The multiplex PCR relied on a mix of 60 forward primers for TCR Vbeta segments and 13 reverse primers for TCR Jbeta segments. Amplification of the CDR3 region of rearranged TCR beta genes was performed with a multiplex PCR assay on genomic DNA. The Illumina HiSeq System was used to sequence the amplified TCR beta libraries as 87-base-pair reads. As for the original processing: A later analysis tallied around 87 million unique TCR beta chains across the 600 to 700 repertoires, and about 10 million of those chains were shared by two or more donors. Raw reads were error-corrected and collapsed into unique sequences with a nearest-neighbor algorithm that merged closely related sequences to remove PCR and sequencing errors. V, D and J gene segments were assigned by aligning CDR3 sequences to IMGT reference sequences. For a sequence to be retained, a match of at least six nucleotides was required to both a V gene segment and a J gene segment. Rearrangements were called productive when the CDR3 lacked stop codons and stayed in frame with V and J; all others were non-productive. CDR3 was defined by IMGT convention, running from the second conserved V-encoded cysteine to the conserved J-encoded phenylalanine. In an earlier analysis of 550 to 650 of the donors, sequences lacking an unambiguous match to a single V gene segment were excluded. An earlier analysis of about 590 of the donors classified V segments as functional when productive rearrangements were above 56.7% and as segregating when the standard deviation between donors was above 5%. To diagnose cytomegalovirus status from the catalog of TCR beta chain sequences, a statistical classification framework was built. In a later analysis, TCR nucleotide sequences were compared against IMGT/GENE-DB human TR gene sequences so that V and J genes could be assigned. A later analysis assigned CDR3 sequences and most-parsimonious VDJ recombination scenarios with the TCRdist pipeline. In a later analysis, each TCR beta chain was defined by its CDR3 amino acid sequence together with its V-gene family, and reads lacking a unique V-gene family were excluded. As a way to deal with suspected cross-contamination and a sequencing artifact, a later analysis dropped over 550 nucleotide sequences that were highly shared and had low generation probability. For each public chain, a later analysis derived a clonal expansion index from normalized ranks of inferred template counts within each repertoire. In a later analysis, generation probabilities were computed with a VDJ recombination model fitted to out-of-frame rearrangements, and the resulting probabilities were checked against IGoR. Hypergeometric tests were used in a later analysis to score TCR-TCR, TCR-HLA and TCR-CMV co-occurrence, with a repertoire-size bias correction applied to the TCR pairs. A later analysis estimated false discovery rates by permuting HLA or CMV assignments 20 times. In a later analysis, co-occurring TCRs were grouped with DBSCAN, and TCRdist sequence similarity was added when clustering was performed within HLA-allele-positive subsets. For co-occurrence clustering, repertoires with fewer than 30,000 or more than 120,000 public chains were excluded, along with five repertoires with anomalous nucleotide sharing. The table was pulled from immuneACCESS by TCRdb, which kept in-frame rearrangements only. Such tables lose some clones; where checked, under half of the loss comes from unresolved V genes, and the rest has no known cause. The V and J calls and clone size are taken from that table; D and trimming were inferred from the DNA. The sample table lists about 170,000 clones, about 62% of them with a count of one. Clones ranked in the top ten supply 2.5% to 3% of the sample.

What was sequenced was PBMCs. This clonotype was sampled from a man aged 35-49 years in good health and CMV-seronegative. The V gene is TRBV5-6 and the J gene is TRBJ1-2; the D gene identity is not certain. The CDR3 reads CASSLTRNYGYTF. The nucleotide sequence reads as follows: TGTGCCAGCTCACTGACAAGGAACTATGGCTACACCTTC.